This T cell receptor beta chain was documented in a study of glioma-infiltrating T cells. Study-level information: Presurgical dexamethasone in glioma patients lasted six or fewer days.

The CDR3 consists of 12 residues. With 7 bases removed from V and 0 bases from J, the gap between germline ends came to 7 bases. The germline CDR1 and CDR2 sequences are SQVTM and ANQGSEA. This clonotype was seen ten or more times. Its antigen is still unknown. Amplification of TCR alpha and beta CDR3 regions from RNA used iRepertoire nested multiplex PCR. Input was roughly 85-400 ng of tissue mRNA or PBMC total RNA. TCRdb re-called the multiplex PCR reads through MiXCR, storing one row per CDR3 protein. The sample contains roughly 350,000 distinct CDR3 sequences, around 45% of which appear only once. The study, taken as a whole, reports: Patients with low tissue-blood divergence carried a signature set of shared blood CDR3 motifs. Tissue-blood divergence was below expectation in non-neoplastic patients, above in gliomas.

This clonotype was sampled from a human donor with low-grade glioma or glioblastoma, undergoing nonglioma brain surgery, or in good health (not recorded which). The V gene is TRBV29-1, the J gene TRBJ2-4; D unresolved. Sequencing was carried out using glioma tissue, nonneoplastic brain tissue, or PBMCs (not recorded which). DNA of the CDR3: TGCAGCGCCTTACTAGCCAAAAACATTCAGTACTTC. It translates to CSALLAKNIQYF.